This T cell receptor (beta chain) derives from a study of T cells in Graves' hyperthyroidism and ophthalmopathy. Amplified TCR beta CDR3 regions derived from RNA transcripts. First-round RT-PCR of the TCR CDR3 relied on the HTBI primer set. One entry per CDR3 protein, called by TCRdb with MiXCR from the multiplex PCR reads. The table has about 600,000 distinct CDR3 sequences, about 15% seen once. Study-wide results and limits: In simple terms, a model built on 13 V-J features told ophthalmopathy apart from stable hyperthyroidism. Also found in blood were most expanded thyroid clonotypes above 0.001.

This clonotype was seen ten or more times. As yet, its antigen is unknown. The clonotype originates from a woman aged 45-65 years with Graves' ophthalmopathy. Input material: blood.

The CDR3 nucleotides are TGTGCCAGCAGTTTAGTCACACAGAACTACGAGCAGTACTTC. Its protein is CASSLVTQNYEQYF. The chain employs TRBV28 and TRBJ2-7, with D uncertain. This CDR3 comprises 14 residues. V gave up 2 bases and J gave up 3 bases, with 11 bases separating them. Per the germline V gene, CDR1 is MDHEN and CDR2 is SYDVKM.